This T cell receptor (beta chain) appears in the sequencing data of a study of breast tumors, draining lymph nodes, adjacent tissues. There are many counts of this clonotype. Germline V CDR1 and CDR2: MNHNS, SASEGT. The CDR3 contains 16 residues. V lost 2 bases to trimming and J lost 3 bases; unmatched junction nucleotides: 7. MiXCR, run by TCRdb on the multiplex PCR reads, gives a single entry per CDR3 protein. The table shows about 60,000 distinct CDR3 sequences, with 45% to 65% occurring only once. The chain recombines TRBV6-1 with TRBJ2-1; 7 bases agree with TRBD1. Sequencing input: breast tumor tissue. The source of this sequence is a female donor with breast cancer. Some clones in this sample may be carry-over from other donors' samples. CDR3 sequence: CASSEPAAGGYNEQFF. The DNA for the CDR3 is TGTGCCAGCAGTGAACCGGCGGCAGGGGGCTACAATGAGCAGTTCTTC.